The source of this T cell receptor (beta chain) is a study of T-cell memory formation after mild COVID-19. Study-level information: TCR clusters largely stayed donor specific. Findings of the study overall: A subset of responding clones appeared in pre-infection memory, suggesting cross-reactive memory joined. A balance of CD4 and CD8 characterized clones contracting day 15 to 85, whereas later expanders leaned CD4+.

TCRdb reprocessed the 5' RACE reads with MiXCR, giving one entry per CDR3 protein. The sample holds 400,000 to 500,000 distinct CDR3 sequences, 20% seen once. This clonotype turned up a few times. Antigen: not known. CDR3 length equals 14 residues. Germline CDR1 reads KGHDR; CDR2 reads SFDVKD. V dropped 3 bases and J dropped 9; count of bases not matched to a gene: 4. V usage is TRBV24-1 and J usage is TRBJ2-1; 10 bases align to TRBD2. Sequencing was done on a sample of PBMCs or a T cell subset sorted from them (not recorded which). The sequence came from an adult woman who had mild COVID-19 (a few samples of this study predate the infection). Cell type and time point are not known. This CDR3 is CATSDPSGSIEQFF. The CDR3 DNA follows: TGTGCCACCAGTGATCCTAGCGGGAGTATTGAGCAGTTCTTC.